The 30 T cell receptor beta chains presented below share a single source sample, sequenced in a study of T cell changes during pregnancy in multiple sclerosis. Profiling relied on immunoSEQ multiplex PCR, and the TCRdb table lists in-frame clones only, not all of them. The sample contains approximately 33,000 clones, just over 90% of which appear only once. The input for sequencing was CD4+ T cells from peripheral blood mononuclear cells, taken after pregnancy. These TCRs come from a female donor with multiple sclerosis, enrolled in a pregnancy study.

The chain is built from TRBV4-1 and TRBJ1-1; tentative D call: TRBD1 (6 bases). Deletions cut 4 bases from V and 0 bases from J, with 12 bases between. CDR3 length: 15 residues. Germline loops: CDR1 MGHRA, CDR2 YSYEKL. The CDR3 reads CASSPDRTVNTEAFF. CDR3 sequence (DNA): TGCGCCAGCAGCCCGGACAGAACTGTGAACACTGAAGCTTTCTTT.

The V call is TRBV10-3, the J call TRBJ2-1, with unresolved D. Trimming shortened V by 7 bases and J by 8 bases, and 15 bases separated the two germline ends. Germline V gives CDR1 ENHRY, CDR2 SYGVKD. This CDR3 has 13 residues. CDR3 sequence reads: CAIMGFVGDEQFF. Written as DNA, the CDR3 is TGTGCCATCATGGGCTTCGTGGGCGATGAGCAGTTCTTC.

This clone was counted once. The chain uses TRBV2 and TRBJ1-3; D is perhaps TRBD1 (5 bases). The CDR3 sequence is 16 residues long. The germline V gene has CDR1 SNHLY and CDR2 FYNNEI. V lost 6 bases and J 3 bases, leaving 18 bases between the germline ends. Written as DNA, the CDR3 is TGTGCCAGCAGGATAACGGCAGGGATGAATGGAAACACCATATATTTT. It specifies CASRITAGMNGNTIYF. The full variable domain, completed using reference TRBV2 and TRBJ1-3, is EPEVTQTPSHQVTQMGQEVILRCVPISNHLYFYWYRQILGQKVEFLVSFYNNEISEKSEIFDDQFSVERPDGSNFTLKIRSTKLEDSAMYFCASRITAGMNGNTIYFGEGSWLTVV.

This clone was observed a few times. This chain links TRBV28 with TRBJ1-4, with D possibly being TRBD1 (6 bases). The CDR3 sequence is 14 residues long. V lost 5 bases and J lost 4, with 11 bases in between. Per the germline V gene, CDR1 is MDHEN and CDR2 is SYDVKM. The CDR3 DNA sequence: TGTGCCAGCAGTACCGGGACATTTAATGAAAAACTGTTTTTT. As protein: CASSTGTFNEKLFF. Supplemented by reference TRBV28 and TRBJ1-4, the full variable domain reads DVKVTQSSRYLVKRTGEKVFLECVQDMDHENMFWYRQDPGLGLRLIYFSYDVKMKEKGDIPEGYSVSREKKERFSLILESASTNQTSMYLCASSTGTFNEKLFFGSGTQLSVL.

The rearrangement uses TRBV7-2 and TRBJ2-3; D might be TRBD2 (5 bases). CDR1 is SGHTA and CDR2 is FQGNSA in the germline V gene. The CDR3 consists of 15 residues. Deletions cut 1 base from V and 4 bases from J, with 12 bases between. CDR3 nucleotide sequence: TGTGCCAGCAGCTTAGTTATAGGGAGCGCAGATACGCAGTATTTT. Protein product: CASSLVIGSADTQYF.

The chain employs TRBV7-2 and TRBJ2-5, with D unresolved. Per the germline V gene, CDR1 is SGHTA and CDR2 is FQGNSA. The CDR3 length is 11 residues. V gave up 5 bases and J gave up 1 base, with 2 bases separating them. CDR3 residues: CASSLQETQYF. As DNA, the CDR3 is TGTGCCAGCAGCCTCCAAGAGACCCAGTACTTC.

This chain links TRBV30 with TRBJ2-5; 7 bases match TRBD1. The J call is in doubt because the DNA end fits TRBJ2-7 better. Germline loops: CDR1 GTSNPN, CDR2 SVGIG (reference sequence). There are 15 residues in the CDR3. The CDR3 loop is CAWTLGTVNLYEQYF. The CDR3, as DNA: TGTGCCTGGACCCTTGGGACAGTAAACCTCTACGAGCAGTACTTC.

The rearrangement links TRBV5-1 to TRBJ1-4; the match to TRBD1 covers 11 bases. This CDR3 region has 18 residues. CDR1 and CDR2 from the germline V gene are SGHRS and YFSETQ. V lost 1 base to trimming and J lost 7 bases; unmatched junction nucleotides: 12. CDR3 DNA sequence: TGCGCCAGCAGCTTGAATTCCAGGACAGGGGGCGCGGGTGAAAAACTGTTTTTT. It is translated as CASSLNSRTGGAGEKLFF.

The V call is TRBV7-2, the J call TRBJ1-1, with TRBD1 as a possible D gene (5 bases). Germline CDR1 and CDR2: SGHTA and FQGNSA. The V end was cut by 1 base, the J end by 0 bases, with 12 bases between. CDR3 length: 16 amino acids. CDR3 amino acids: CASSLGFVRVNTEAFF. The CDR3 region has the DNA TGTGCCAGCAGCTTAGGGTTCGTCAGGGTGAACACTGAAGCTTTCTTT.

V gene TRBV29-1 combines with J gene TRBJ2-3; the D is unclear. There are 14 residues in the CDR3. Per the germline V gene, CDR1 is SQVTM and CDR2 is ANQGSEA. V gave up 7 bases and J gave up 1 base, with 15 bases separating them. As DNA, the CDR3 is TGCAGCGCCCGAACTGGCGGCGGCACAGATACGCAGTATTTT. It codes for CSARTGGGTDTQYF.

This chain connects TRBV2 to TRBJ1-4, with TRBD1 matching 7 bases. The junction had 4 bases not matched to a gene; V was cut back by 5 bases and J by 4 bases. Germline V gene lookup returns CDR1 SNHLY and CDR2 FYNNEI. This CDR3 region has 14 residues. The CDR3, as DNA: TGTGCCAGCAGTAAGGGACAGTTTAATGAAAAACTGTTTTTT. Amino acids: CASSKGQFNEKLFF.

The chain couples TRBV4-1 to TRBJ2-5, with TRBD1 identical over 7 bases. The J segment lost 7 bases and the V segment lost 2 bases, leaving 7 bases of the junction unmatched. Germline-derived CDR1 and CDR2 are MGHRA and YSYEKL. This CDR3 is 14 amino acids long. The DNA of the CDR3 is TGCGCCAGCAGCCAACCGGGACAGCGAGGGACCCAGTACTTC. Its protein product is CASSQPGQRGTQYF.

The chain combines TRBV6-4 with TRBJ1-1, with D perhaps matching TRBD1 (5 bases). CDR1 is MRHNA and CDR2 is SNTAGT in the germline V gene. Deletions cut 6 bases from V and 4 bases from J, with 12 bases between. The CDR3 is 13 amino acids. CDR3 nucleotides: TGTGCCAGCAGCCAGGGAGGGAGCACTGAAGCTTTCTTT. The encoded protein is CASSQGGSTEAFF.

This chain joins TRBV9 and TRBJ2-6; D remains unclear. The V end lost 0 bases, the J end lost 0 bases, and 4 bases lay between the germline ends. The germline CDR1 and CDR2 sequences are SGDLS and YYNGEE. This CDR3 comprises 15 residues. CDR3 loop: CASSVGSSGANVLTF. Written as DNA, the CDR3 is TGTGCCAGCAGCGTAGGCAGCTCTGGGGCCAACGTCCTGACTTTC.

The CDR3 bases are TGTGCCAGCTCACCCTTCGGGACTAGCGTTTTTGAGACCCAGTACTTC. The encoded protein is CASSPFGTSVFETQYF. The chain links TRBV18 to TRBJ2-5, with 10 bases aligning to TRBD2. CDR1 is KGHSH, CDR2 LQKENI, per germline. The ends lost 3 bases at V and 5 bases at J; junction bases unmatched: 9. CDR3 length equals 16 residues.

This chain joins TRBV27 and TRBJ1-1; weak D call: TRBD1 (5 bases). The V end was cut by 6 bases, the J end by 5 bases, with 25 bases between. This CDR3 has 17 amino acids. The germline CDR1 and CDR2 sequences are MNHEY and SMNVEV (reference sequence). CDR3 DNA sequence: TGTGCCAGCAGACTCCGCCAGGGAAAGCACCTTGGTACTGAAGCTTTCTTT. Translated: CASRLRQGKHLGTEAFF.

The chain links TRBV29-1 to TRBJ1-2; D may be TRBD1 (5 bases). V lost 0 bases to trimming and J lost 4 bases, with 15 bases between them. This CDR3 has 15 residues. Germline CDR1 and CDR2: SQVTM and ANQGSEA. CDR3 sequence (DNA): TGCAGCGTTGAAGATCGGTGGCAGGGAGGCTATGGCTACACCTTC. It codes for CSVEDRWQGGYGYTF.

The chain is built from TRBV21-1 and TRBJ2-4; no DNA check was done on the table's D call, TRBD2. TRBV21-1 is annotated as a pseudogene. CDR3 length: 16 residues. For the CDR3, the DNA is TGTGCCAGCAGCCCTGTTGAGTCCCCGGCCAAAAACATTCAGTACTTC. It translates to CASSPVESPAKNIQYF.

The chain is built from TRBV10-3 and TRBJ2-3, with 7 nucleotides matching TRBD1. V was clipped by 4 bases and J by 5 bases; unmatched bases: 6. This CDR3 has 14 residues. The germline V gene encodes CDR1 ENHRY and CDR2 SYGVKD. Written as DNA, the CDR3 is TGTGCCATCAGTGCCGGGACAGTTCTAGATACGCAGTATTTT. Translation: CAISAGTVLDTQYF.

This clone was seen once. The genes are TRBV12-5 and TRBJ1-2, with 8 bases lining up with TRBD1. Trimming cost V 0 bases and J 2 bases; bases outside gene matches: 5. This CDR3 region has 16 residues. Germline CDR1 reads LGHNT; CDR2 reads FRNRAP. The CDR3 nucleotides are TGTGCTAGTGGTTTGGTTCTGGGACAGGCAAACTATGGCTACACCTTC. This gives the protein CASGLVLGQANYGYTF. Full variable domain (missing parts from reference TRBV12-5 and TRBJ1-2): DARVTQTPRHKVTEMGQEVTMRCQPILGHNTVFWYRQTMMQGLELLAYFRNRAPLDDSGMPKDRFSAEMPDATLATLKIQPSEPRDSAVYFCASGLVLGQANYGYTFGSGTRLTVV.

The chain has TRBV9 and TRBJ1-1; D gene uncertain. The V end was cut by 3 bases, the J end by 1 base, with 10 bases between. Germline CDR1 is SGDLS and CDR2 is YYNGEE. This CDR3 is 14 amino acids long. In DNA form, the CDR3 reads TGTGCCAGCAGCGGCGCGGTAGGGAACACTGAAGCTTTCTTT. Protein product: CASSGAVGNTEAFF.

This chain links TRBV7-3 with TRBJ2-5, with no clear D. This CDR3 spans 13 amino acids. Per germline, CDR1 SGHTA and CDR2 FQGTGA. V was clipped by 5 bases and J by 5 bases, with 12 bases between them. CDR3 in amino acids: CASSVQTGETQYF. The CDR3, as DNA: TGTGCCAGCAGCGTCCAGACTGGGGAGACCCAGTACTTC.

The gene calls are TRBV7-2 and TRBJ2-3; TRBD2 matches at 11 bases. J gave up 5 bases and V 5 bases, and 15 bases lay outside the gene matches. Germline values: CDR1 SGHTA, CDR2 FQGNSA. The CDR3 covers 18 residues. The CDR3 here is CASSPTLAGGSYGDTQYF. The DNA of the CDR3 is TGTGCCAGCAGCCCAACCCTAGCGGGGGGCTCCTATGGAGATACGCAGTATTTT.

CDR3 amino acids: CASSQEGREQETQYF. The CDR3 nucleotides read TGTGCCAGCAGCCAAGAAGGGCGGGAGCAAGAGACCCAGTACTTC. This chain links TRBV4-2 with TRBJ2-5; 7 positions match TRBD2. Germline CDR1 LGHNA, CDR2 YNFKEQ. V was clipped by 0 bases and J by 2 bases; unmatched bases: 3. This CDR3 has 15 amino acids.

The chain recombines TRBV6-5 with TRBJ1-2, with 8 bases fitting TRBD1. The germline CDR1 and CDR2 sequences are MNHEY and SVGAGI. The trim removed 2 bases at V and 8 bases at J, leaving 7 bases unmatched. The CDR3 has 14 amino acids. CDR3 in DNA: TGTGCCAGCAGTTACGGACAGGGTCGGCGCGGCTACACCTTC. Translating it yields CASSYGQGRRGYTF.

This clone was counted between two and nine times. This sequence joins TRBV30 and TRBJ1-2; TRBD1 might be the D (5 bases). The CDR3 consists of 13 residues. Trimming left V 2 bases short and J 5 bases short, with 12 bases between. Germline CDR1 and CDR2: GTSNPN and SVGIG (reference sequence). This CDR3 reads CAWSKQGAYGYTF. The CDR3 DNA reads TGTGCCTGGAGTAAGCAGGGCGCTTATGGCTACACCTTC.

The chain has TRBV9 and TRBJ2-5; no firm D call. V was shortened by 4 bases and J by 5 bases, with 12 bases between the two germline ends. The germline CDR1 and CDR2 sequences are SGDLS and YYNGEE. This CDR3 comprises 13 residues. Here the CDR3 reads CASSSSWWETQYF. CDR3 DNA: TGTGCCAGCAGCTCGAGTTGGTGGGAGACCCAGTACTTC.

The chain couples TRBV5-4 to TRBJ2-5, with 7 bases matching TRBD1. CDR1 is SGHNT, CDR2 YYREEE, per germline (reference sequence). The V segment lost 4 bases and the J segment 4 bases; nucleotides outside the gene matches: 7. This CDR3 region has 14 residues. The CDR3 nucleotides are TGTGCCAGCAGCATCCTTCACAGGGGAGAGACCCAGTACTTC. Protein product: CASSILHRGETQYF.

The chain combines TRBV5-1 with TRBJ1-1, with 9 bases matching TRBD1. The CDR3 length is 15 residues. Unmatched junction bases numbered 5, after V lost 4 bases and J lost 1 base. CDR1 and CDR2 from the germline V gene are SGHRS and YFSETQ. CDR3 DNA: TGCGCCAGCAGCCTGACAGGGGGTAAGAACACTGAAGCTTTCTTT. This sequence encodes CASSLTGGKNTEAFF.

The chain couples TRBV28 to TRBJ2-1, with 7 bases fitting TRBD2. The CDR3 sequence is 18 residues long. Germline CDR1 is MDHEN and CDR2 is SYDVKM. J lost 8 bases, V lost 3 bases, and 19 bases had no gene match. CDR3 sequence (DNA): TGTGCCAGCAGTTTCTCTTACCCCTACATGCGGGAGAAGGATGAGCAGTTCTTC. As protein: CASSFSYPYMREKDEQFF.